Below are 13 T cell receptor beta chains sequenced from a single sample in a study of shared clonotypes between healthy human individuals. Naive CD8 cells lacked CD45RO and underwent positive selection for CCR7, leaving out terminally differentiated effector memory CD45RA+ cells. Some clones are missing from TCRdb's copy, which holds only in-frame ones; the method was immunoSEQ multiplex PCR. The table lists millions of clones, 93% of them singletons, with roughly 1.7% in the top ten. What was sequenced was naive CD8+ T cells from PBMCs. The receptor set was obtained from a man in his late teens or twenties in good health. Some clones in this sample may be carry-over from other donors' samples.

The CDR3 DNA follows: TGCGCCAGCAGCTTGGACAGGGCCTCCCTCTACGAGCAGTACTTC. Its protein is CASSLDRASLYEQYF. The J gene is TRBJ2-7, the V gene TRBV5-1; D is possibly TRBD1 (6 bases). This CDR3 is built from 15 residues. V was trimmed by 0 bases and J by 3 bases, leaving 13 bases between them. CDR1 SGHRS and CDR2 YFSETQ come from the germline V gene.

The V and J genes are TRBV7-8 and TRBJ1-4, with unresolved D. From germline, CDR1 is SGHVS and CDR2 FQNEAQ. V lost 4 bases to trimming and J lost 0 bases, with 9 bases between them. The CDR3 covers 15 residues. CDR3 bases: TGTGCCAGCAGCTCGCACACCACAACTAATGAAAAACTGTTTTTT. It codes for CASSSHTTTNEKLFF. The variable domain in full, completed from reference TRBV7-8 and TRBJ1-4, reads GAGVSQSPRYKVAKRGQDVALRCDPISGHVSLFWYQQALGQGPEFLTYFQNEAQLDKSGLPSDRFFAERPEGSVSTLKIQRTQQEDSAVYLCASSSHTTTNEKLFFGSGTQLSVL.

The chain links TRBV2 to TRBJ2-5; 7 bases align to TRBD2. The CDR3 length is 14 residues. Germline CDR1 reads SNHLY; CDR2 reads FYNNEI. V dropped 1 base and J dropped 5; count of bases not matched to a gene: 4. In DNA form, the CDR3 reads TGTGCCAGCAGTGAAGACGGGAGGTTGGAGACCCAGTACTTC. Protein sequence: CASSEDGRLETQYF.

The chain carries TRBV11-2 and TRBJ2-7, with D perhaps TRBD2 (7 bases). Germline V CDR1 and CDR2: SGHAT, FQNNGV. The CDR3 totals 17 residues. V was pared by 4 bases and J by 7 bases, with 26 bases between. The CDR3: CASSSPWAGALHGEQYF. The CDR3 DNA is TGTGCCAGCAGCTCCCCATGGGCGGGGGCGCTGCATGGAGAGCAGTACTTC. The full variable domain, its missing parts supplied by reference TRBV11-2 and TRBJ2-7, is EAGVAQSPRYKIIEKRQSVAFWCNPISGHATLYWYQQILGQGPKLLIQFQNNGVVDDSQLPKDRFSAERLKGVDSTLKIQPAKLEDSAVYLCASSSPWAGALHGEQYFGPGTRLTVT.

The chain carries TRBV19 and TRBJ1-3; no clear D gene. V lost 8 bases and J lost 4, with 9 bases in between. Germline V gene lookup returns CDR1 LNHDA and CDR2 SQIVND (reference sequence). The CDR3 has 12 amino acids. CDR3 loop: CASGSSGNTIYF. In DNA, the CDR3 is TGTGCCAGTGGATCATCGGGAAACACCATATATTTT.

This clone was detected a few times. The CDR3 nucleotides read TGTGCCAGCAGCTTGGACGTTAACTATGGCTACACCTTC. This encodes CASSLDVNYGYTF. J is TRBJ1-2 and V is TRBV7-9; no reliable D call. The V gene's germline CDR1 is SEHNR and CDR2 FQNEAQ (reference sequence). With 3 bases removed from V and 1 base from J, the gap between germline ends came to 6 bases. This CDR3 is built from 13 residues.

On this clone itself: This sample also contains other DNA sequences that code for the same CDR3. The V call is TRBV27, the J call TRBJ2-1, with 12 bases lining up with TRBD2. J was trimmed by 7 bases and V by 5 bases; bases with no gene match: 6. CDR1 is MNHEY and CDR2 is SMNVEV in the germline V gene (reference sequence). CDR3 length: 15 residues. CDR3 in amino acids: CASSLLAGGENEQFF. CDR3 DNA sequence: TGTGCCAGCAGTCTTCTAGCGGGAGGGGAAAATGAGCAGTTCTTC.

This clone was counted a few times. The rearrangement links TRBV4-1 to TRBJ1-2; D is possibly TRBD1 (6 bases). The CDR3 totals 12 residues. The V gene's germline CDR1 is MGHRA and CDR2 YSYEKL. V lost 3 bases and J 14 bases, leaving 16 bases between the germline ends. In DNA form, the CDR3 reads TGCGCCAGCAGCCACCAGACCGGACAGAGAACCTTC. Residues: CASSHQTGQRTF.

The V gene is TRBV7-2, the J gene TRBJ2-3; the D gene is possibly TRBD2 (5 bases). This CDR3 region has 17 residues. V dropped 3 bases and J dropped 0 bases, with 16 bases sitting between them. CDR1 SGHTA and CDR2 FQGNSA come from the germline V gene. The CDR3 nucleotides read TGTGCCAGCAGCTTCCCCATAGCGTCCCCTAGCACAGATACGCAGTATTTT. Amino acid sequence: CASSFPIASPSTDTQYF. The whole variable domain, filled in from reference TRBV7-2 and TRBJ2-3, reads GAGVSQSPSNKVTEKGKDVELRCDPISGHTALYWYRQSLGQGLEFLIYFQGNSAPDKSGLPSDRFSAERTGGSVSTLTIQRTQQEDSAVYLCASSFPIASPSTDTQYFGPGTRLTVL.

CDR3 sequence reads: CASSLSSGVNEQFF. The CDR3 DNA reads as TGTGCCAGCAGTTTAAGTAGCGGGGTCAATGAGCAGTTCTTC. The chain employs TRBV27 and TRBJ2-1, with 8 bases aligning to TRBD2. Germline lookup yields CDR1 MNHEY and CDR2 SMNVEV (reference sequence). The J segment lost 6 bases and the V segment lost 2 bases, leaving 3 bases of the junction unmatched. The CDR3 extends over 14 amino acids.

This clone turned up a few times. V gene TRBV7-9 combines with J gene TRBJ1-5; TRBD1 agrees at 7 bases. This CDR3 has 13 residues. Looked up from germline, CDR1 is SEHNR and CDR2 is FQNEAQ (reference sequence). The V gene end was trimmed by 8 bases and the J gene end by 8 bases; junction bases not matched to a gene: 9. The CDR3 loop is CASLQGPGEPQHF. The CDR3 DNA follows: TGTGCCAGCTTACAGGGGCCAGGGGAGCCCCAGCATTTT. Combining the CDR3 with reference TRBV7-9 and TRBJ1-5 gives the whole variable domain DTGVSQNPRHKITKRGQNVTFRCDPISEHNRLYWYRQTLGQGPEFLTYFQNEAQLEKSRLLSDRFSAERPKGSFSTLEIQRTEQGDSAMYLCASLQGPGEPQHFGDGTRLSIL.

The CDR3 is CASSRTLTQGFWPYEQYF. CDR3 in DNA: TGTGCCAGCAGTCGGACCCTTACGCAGGGTTTCTGGCCCTACGAGCAGTACTTC. The rearrangement joins TRBV27 to TRBJ2-7; perhaps TRBD1 as D (5 bases). Germline loops: CDR1 MNHEY, CDR2 SMNVEV (reference sequence). Deletions cut 5 bases from V and 2 bases from J, with 25 bases between. This CDR3 region has 18 residues.

The rearrangement joins TRBV28 to TRBJ2-2, with 10 bases aligning to TRBD1. Unmatched junction bases numbered 8, after V lost 6 bases and J lost 4 bases. CDR3 length: 16 amino acids. CDR1 is MDHEN and CDR2 is SYDVKM in the germline V gene. As DNA, the CDR3 is TGTGCCAGCAGCATGACAGGGGGCGCGGGCACCGGGGAGCTGTTTTTT. This encodes CASSMTGGAGTGELFF.